This T cell receptor beta chain was profiled in a study of neoadjuvant nivolumab and ipilimumab in lung cancer. Regarding the study as a whole: TCR richness and clonality were higher in tumors than adjacent uninvolved lung.

As to this clone: Its specificity is not known.

Assay used: immunoSEQ multiplex PCR; TCRdb lists only in-frame clones, some missing. The data show a few thousand clones, about 74% seen once. The CDR3 runs to 13 residues. V shed 3 bases and J shed 1 base, with 9 bases lying between them. Germline V gene sequence: CDR1 GTSNPN, CDR2 SVGIG (reference sequence). This receptor was identified in an adult with non-small cell lung cancer. Some clones in this sample may be carry-over from other donors' samples. Source: normal lung tissue adjacent to the tumor, taken after neoadjuvant nivolumab, alone or with ipilimumab, at or shortly before surgery. The chain recombines TRBV30 with TRBJ1-1, with TRBD1 as a possible D gene (5 bases). The CDR3 protein is CAWRKGSNTEAFF. CDR3 coding DNA: TGTGCCTGGAGGAAGGGGTCGAACACTGAAGCTTTCTTT. Supplemented by reference TRBV30 and TRBJ1-1, the full variable domain reads SQTIHQWPATLVQPVGSPLSLECTVEGTSNPNLYWYRQAAGRGLQLLFYSVGIGQISSEVPQNLSASRPQDRQFILSSKKLLLSDSGFYLCAWRKGSNTEAFFGQGTRLTVV.